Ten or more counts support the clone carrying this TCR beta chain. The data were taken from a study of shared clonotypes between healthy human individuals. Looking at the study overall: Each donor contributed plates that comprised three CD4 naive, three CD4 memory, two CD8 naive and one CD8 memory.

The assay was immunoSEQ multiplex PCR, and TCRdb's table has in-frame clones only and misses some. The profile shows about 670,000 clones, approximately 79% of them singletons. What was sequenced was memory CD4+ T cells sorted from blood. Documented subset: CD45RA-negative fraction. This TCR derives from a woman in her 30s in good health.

This CDR3 reads CAISGLAGGNLTSYNEQFF. CDR3 DNA: TGTGCCATCAGTGGGCTAGCGGGAGGAAATCTCACATCCTACAATGAGCAGTTCTTC. This sequence joins TRBV10-3 and TRBJ2-1; 11 bases map to TRBD2. V shed 4 bases, J shed 1 base, and the junction held 12 bases outside the gene matches. From germline, CDR1 is ENHRY and CDR2 SYGVKD. The CDR3 is 19 amino acids.